This T cell receptor (beta chain) was documented in a study of shared clonotypes between healthy human individuals. CDR1 SGHRS and CDR2 YFSETQ come from the germline V gene. CDR3 size: 16 residues. Trimming left V 4 bases short and J 7 bases short, with 18 bases between. Evenly divided among several immunoSEQ plates was the genomic DNA of each subset. Clones were sequenced by immunoSEQ multiplex PCR, and TCRdb holds only the in-frame ones, with some missing. The table shows some 2,100,000 clones, with approximately 95% occurring only once. The receptor was isolated from a man between 18 and 35 years old in good health. Sequenced input: naive CD4+ T cells sorted from blood. The subset denotes: CD45RA+ positively selected. The J gene is TRBJ1-6, the V gene TRBV5-1, with D hard to call. The CDR3 DNA reads as TGCGCCAGCAGCCTTGGTCCACAAGGGCCCAATTCACCCCTCCACTTT. Its protein is CASSLGPQGPNSPLHF.